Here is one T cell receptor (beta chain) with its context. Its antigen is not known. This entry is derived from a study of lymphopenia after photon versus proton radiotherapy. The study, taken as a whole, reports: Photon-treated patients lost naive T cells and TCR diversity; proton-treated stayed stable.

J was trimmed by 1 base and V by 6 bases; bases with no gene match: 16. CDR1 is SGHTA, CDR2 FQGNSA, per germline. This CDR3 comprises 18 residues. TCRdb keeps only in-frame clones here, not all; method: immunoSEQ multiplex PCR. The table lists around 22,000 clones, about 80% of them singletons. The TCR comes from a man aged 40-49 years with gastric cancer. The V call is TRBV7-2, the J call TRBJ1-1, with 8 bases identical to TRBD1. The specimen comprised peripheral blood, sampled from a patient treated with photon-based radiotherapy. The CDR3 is CASSLFAGAGGANTEAFF. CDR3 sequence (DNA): TGTGCCAGCAGTTTATTCGCGGGGGCAGGGGGCGCGAACACTGAAGCTTTCTTT.